This T cell receptor (beta chain) came from a study of T cell repertoires in aging, cancer and after chemotherapy. Broader study findings: Immunological memory after chemotherapy cannot be judged from the repertoire data. Rebound thymic output was suggested by rising median generation probability during chemotherapy in each cancer cohort.

The template was genomic DNA from peripheral blood, not RNA. Germline assignment: CDR1 SGHTA and CDR2 FQGTGA. The CDR3 contains 17 residues. The V gene end was trimmed by 5 bases and the J gene end by 1 base; junction bases not matched to a gene: 6. This clonotype counts as medium-sized. Its antigen is as yet unknown. Multiplex touch-down PCR with TRB-A/B primers amplified rearranged V-D-J TRB sequences. One entry per CDR3 protein, called by TCRdb with MiXCR from the multiplex PCR reads. The data hold about 5,000 distinct CDR3 sequences, with around 27% observed a single time. The TCR sequence derives from a human donor with a solid tumor. V is TRBV7-3 and J is TRBJ2-5; the match to TRBD2 covers 14 bases. Sequences were obtained from blood. CDR3: CASSPRTSGGTQETQYF. The CDR3 coding sequence is TGTGCCAGCAGCCCCAGGACTAGCGGGGGGACCCAAGAGACCCAGTACTTC.